This T cell receptor beta chain was obtained from a study of blood T cell repertoires in COVID-19. Study summary: Sites across the United States, Italy and Spain contributed samples from acute and convalescent COVID-19.

CDR3 length equals 13 residues. Trimming shortened V by 0 bases and J by 6 bases, and 9 bases separated the two germline ends. Germline loops: CDR1 SGHDN, CDR2 FVKESK. In the authors' methods: Using reference gene primer amplification, nucleated cell counts were estimated. The protocol was immunoSEQ multiplex PCR, while the TCRdb copy is restricted to in-frame clones and leaves out a portion. The V and J calls and clone size are taken from that table; D and trimming were inferred from the DNA. This table has 250,000 or so clones, about 89% appearing once. In terms of age and location, participants ranged from roughly 18 to 100 years and lived in about 25 US areas.

Sequenced input: PBMCs or T cells enriched from blood (not recorded which). The V and J genes are TRBV14 and TRBJ2-7, with a possible D match to TRBD2 (5 bases). The receptor was derived from a woman in her late teens or twenties who had recovered from COVID-19. This CDR3 is CASSQEISVEQYF. The CDR3 nucleotides are TGTGCCAGCAGCCAAGAAATTAGCGTCGAGCAGTACTTC.